This T cell receptor beta chain was captured in a study of early T cells in non-severe SARS-CoV-2 infection. About the study: Alpha and beta chains were unpaired, from unsorted whole-blood bulk RNA. General observations from the study: VDJdb matching, biased toward anti-spike CD8 responses, missed private and CD4 specificities.

Germline lookup yields CDR1 DFQATT and CDR2 SNEGSKA (reference sequence). The J segment lost 10 bases and the V segment lost 0 bases, leaving 9 bases of the junction unmatched. The CDR3 loop spans 16 amino acids. There are many counts of this clonotype. Its cognate antigen is unknown. Individual cDNA molecules each received unique molecular identifiers attached to them. TCRdb independently ran MiXCR on the 5' RACE reads; one entry per CDR3 protein. The profile shows tens of thousands of distinct CDR3 sequences, around 11% of them singletons. The TCR sequence derives from an adult who was a healthcare worker with PCR-confirmed SARS-CoV-2 infection or an uninfected control (not recorded which). Sequenced here: whole blood, sampled at baseline. The genes are TRBV20-1 and TRBJ1-6; the match to TRBD1 covers 10 bases. The CDR3: CSAREVGRDRGSPLHF. The CDR3 DNA reads TGCAGTGCTAGAGAGGTCGGACGGGACAGGGGATCACCCCTCCACTTT.